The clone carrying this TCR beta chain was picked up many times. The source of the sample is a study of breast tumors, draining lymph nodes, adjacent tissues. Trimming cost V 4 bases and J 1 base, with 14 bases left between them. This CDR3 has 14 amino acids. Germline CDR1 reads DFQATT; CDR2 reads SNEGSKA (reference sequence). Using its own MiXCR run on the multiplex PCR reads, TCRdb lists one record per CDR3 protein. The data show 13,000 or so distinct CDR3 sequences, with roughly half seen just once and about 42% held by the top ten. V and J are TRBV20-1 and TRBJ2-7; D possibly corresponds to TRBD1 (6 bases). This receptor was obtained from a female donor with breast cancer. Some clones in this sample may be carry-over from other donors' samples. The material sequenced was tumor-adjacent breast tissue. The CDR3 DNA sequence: TGCAGTGCTACGCCGTCGGGACATTCCTACGAGCAGTACGTC. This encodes CSATPSGHSYEQYV.